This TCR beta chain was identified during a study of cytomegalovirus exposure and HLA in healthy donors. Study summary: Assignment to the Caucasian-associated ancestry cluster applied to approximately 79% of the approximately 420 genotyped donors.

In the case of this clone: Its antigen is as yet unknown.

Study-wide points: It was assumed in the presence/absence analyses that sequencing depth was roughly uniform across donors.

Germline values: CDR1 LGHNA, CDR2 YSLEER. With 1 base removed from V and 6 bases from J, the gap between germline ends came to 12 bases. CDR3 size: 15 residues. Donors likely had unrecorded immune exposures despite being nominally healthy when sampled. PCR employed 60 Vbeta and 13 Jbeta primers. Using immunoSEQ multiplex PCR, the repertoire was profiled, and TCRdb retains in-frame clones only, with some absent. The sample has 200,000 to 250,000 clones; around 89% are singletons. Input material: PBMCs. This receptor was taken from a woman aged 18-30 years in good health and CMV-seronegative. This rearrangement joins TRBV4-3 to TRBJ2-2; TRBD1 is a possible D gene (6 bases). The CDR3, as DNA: TGCGCCAGCAGCCAAGGGCAGGGGAGTCCCGGGGAGCTGTTTTTT. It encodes CASSQGQGSPGELFF.